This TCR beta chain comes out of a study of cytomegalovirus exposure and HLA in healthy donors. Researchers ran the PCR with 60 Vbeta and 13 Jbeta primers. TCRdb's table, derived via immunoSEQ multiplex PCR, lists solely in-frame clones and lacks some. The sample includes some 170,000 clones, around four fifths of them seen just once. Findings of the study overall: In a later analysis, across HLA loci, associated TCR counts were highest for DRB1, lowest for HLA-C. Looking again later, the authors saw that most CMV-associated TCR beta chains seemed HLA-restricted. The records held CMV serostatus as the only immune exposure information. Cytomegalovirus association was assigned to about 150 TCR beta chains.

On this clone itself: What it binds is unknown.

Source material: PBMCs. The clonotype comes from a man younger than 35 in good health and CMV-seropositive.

The CDR3 DNA follows: TGTGCCAGCAGCTGGGACACGAACTATGGCTACACCTTC. It codes for CASSWDTNYGYTF. The chain uses TRBV7-9 and TRBJ1-2, with a tentative D call TRBD1 (6 bases). V lost 4 bases and J lost 2, with 8 bases in between. This CDR3 region has 13 residues. Germline V gene lookup returns CDR1 SEHNR and CDR2 FQNEAQ (reference sequence).